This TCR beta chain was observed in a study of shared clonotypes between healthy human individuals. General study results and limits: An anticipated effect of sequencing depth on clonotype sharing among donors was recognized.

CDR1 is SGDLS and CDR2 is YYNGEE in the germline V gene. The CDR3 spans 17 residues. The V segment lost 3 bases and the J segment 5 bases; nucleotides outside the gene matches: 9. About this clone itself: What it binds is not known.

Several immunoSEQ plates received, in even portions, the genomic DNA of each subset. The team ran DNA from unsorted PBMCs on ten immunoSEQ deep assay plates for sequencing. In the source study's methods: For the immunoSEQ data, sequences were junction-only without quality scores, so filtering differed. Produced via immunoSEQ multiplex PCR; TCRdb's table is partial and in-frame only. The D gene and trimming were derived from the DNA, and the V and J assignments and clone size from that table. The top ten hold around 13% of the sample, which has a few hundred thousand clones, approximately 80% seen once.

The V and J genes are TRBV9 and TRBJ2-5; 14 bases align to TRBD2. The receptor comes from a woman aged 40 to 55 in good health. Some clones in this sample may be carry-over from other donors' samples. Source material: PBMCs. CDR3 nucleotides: TGTGCCAGCAGCGGGAGACTAGCGGGAGGGCCGGGGGAGACCCAGTACTTC. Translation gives CASSGRLAGGPGETQYF. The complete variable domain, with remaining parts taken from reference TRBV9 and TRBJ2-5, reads DSGVTQTPKHLITATGQRVTLRCSPRSGDLSVYWYQQSLDQGLQFLIQYYNGEERAKGNILERFSAQQFPDLHSELNLSSLELGDSALYFCASSGRLAGGPGETQYFGPGTRLLVL.